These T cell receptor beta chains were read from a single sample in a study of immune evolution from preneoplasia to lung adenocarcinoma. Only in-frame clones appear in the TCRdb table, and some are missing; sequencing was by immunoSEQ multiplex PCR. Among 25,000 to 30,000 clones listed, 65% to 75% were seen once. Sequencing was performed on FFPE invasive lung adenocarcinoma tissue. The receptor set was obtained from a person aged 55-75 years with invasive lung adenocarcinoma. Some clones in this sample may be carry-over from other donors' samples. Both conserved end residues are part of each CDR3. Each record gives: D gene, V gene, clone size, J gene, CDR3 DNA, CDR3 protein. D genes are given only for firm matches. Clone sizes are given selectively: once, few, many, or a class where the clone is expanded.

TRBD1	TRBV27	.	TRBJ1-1	TGTGCCAGCAGTAACTACAGGGGAGGCATGAACACTGAAGCTTTCTTT	CASSNYRGGMNTEAFF
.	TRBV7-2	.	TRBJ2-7	TGTGCCAGCAGCTCAACCTATGGGACGGAGGAGTACTTC	CASSSTYGTEEYF
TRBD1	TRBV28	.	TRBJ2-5	TGTGCCAGCAGCACGACAGGGGGATCGCTAGCGGAAAGGCCGTCTGAGACCCAGTACTTC	CASSTTGGSLAERPSETQYF
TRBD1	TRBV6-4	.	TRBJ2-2	TGTGCCAGCAGTGCTTCGGCAGGGGGTTCCGGGGAGCTGTTTTTT	CASSASAGGSGELFF
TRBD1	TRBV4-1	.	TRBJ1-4	TGCGCCAGCAGCCAAGGGGACAGGGCCGTTAATGAAAAACTGTTTTTT	CASSQGDRAVNEKLFF
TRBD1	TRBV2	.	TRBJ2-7	TGTGCCCTCGAGATGGGACAGGGCTCCTACGAGCAGTACTTC	CALEMGQGSYEQYF
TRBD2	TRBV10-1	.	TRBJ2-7	TGCGCCAGCAGTGAAGTAGCGGGAGCTGTTCAGTACTTC	CASSEVAGAVQYF
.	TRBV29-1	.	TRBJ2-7	TGCAGCGTTGTCCCCGACACCTTCTTAGGCGAGCAGTACTTC	CSVVPDTFLGEQYF
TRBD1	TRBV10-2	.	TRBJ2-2	TGCGCCAGCCGACAGGGTACGAACACCGGGGAGCTGTTTTTT	CASRQGTNTGELFF
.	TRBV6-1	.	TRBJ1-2	TGTGCCAGCAGTCCCCGGCAGGGAGGGTATGGCTACACCTTC	CASSPRQGGYGYTF
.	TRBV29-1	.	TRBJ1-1	TGCAGCGTTGAACGATCTGGACAGTTGAACACTGAAGCTTTCTTT	CSVERSGQLNTEAFF
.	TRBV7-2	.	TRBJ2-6	TGTGCCAGCAGCCCAAGTCAGGGAGGTGGTGGGGCCAACGTCCTGACTTTC	CASSPSQGGGGANVLTF
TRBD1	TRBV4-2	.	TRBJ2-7	TGTGCCAGCAGCCAAGCTGACAGGGTGGCCTACGAGCAGTACTTC	CASSQADRVAYEQYF
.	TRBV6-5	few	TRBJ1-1	TGTGCCAGCAACATCAGAGGGATTTGGGAAACTGAAGCTTTCTTT	CASNIRGIWETEAFF